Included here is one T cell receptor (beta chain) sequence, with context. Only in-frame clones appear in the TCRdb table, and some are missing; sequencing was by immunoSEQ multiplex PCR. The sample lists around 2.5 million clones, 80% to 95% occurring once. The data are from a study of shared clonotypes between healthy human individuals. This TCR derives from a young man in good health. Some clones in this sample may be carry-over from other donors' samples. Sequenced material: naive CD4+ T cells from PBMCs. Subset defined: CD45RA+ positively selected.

For the CDR3, the DNA is TGTGCCAGCAGCTTGGTGGGGACAGGGTATGGCTACACCTTC. This translates into CASSLVGTGYGYTF. The V gene is TRBV5-6, the J gene TRBJ1-2; 9 bases line up with TRBD1. Germline-derived CDR1 and CDR2 are SGHDT and YYEEEE. The CDR3 covers 14 residues. V lost 0 bases, J lost 5 bases, and 2 bases stayed unmatched.